This T cell receptor (beta chain) was recorded in a study of cytomegalovirus exposure and HLA in healthy donors. Findings and caveats of the study: Several V segments, TRBV6-2 and TRBV6-3 among them, could not be told apart and were dropped.

Primers: 60 Vbeta forward and 13 Jbeta reverse. Libraries were prepared by immunoSEQ multiplex PCR; TCRdb keeps only in-frame clonotypes and omits some of them. The table records about 220,000 clones, roughly 80% of them present only once. This clone was counted once. Its cognate antigen is unknown. CDR1 is SQVTM, CDR2 ANQGSEA, per germline. The CDR3 consists of 15 residues. The junction had 5 bases not matched to a gene; V was cut back by 2 bases and J by 4 bases. Sequencing used PBMCs. This chain links TRBV29-1 with TRBJ2-1; 10 bases fit TRBD1. This TCR was recovered from a middle-aged man in good health and CMV-seropositive. CDR3 nucleotides: TGCAGCGTTGAATTAGGGGACAGGGGATACAATGAGCAGTTCTTC. It codes for CSVELGDRGYNEQFF.